This record looks at one TCR beta chain sequence and its context. Its antigen remains unknown. This record comes from a study of blood T cells in healthy people across ages. Regarding the study as a whole: One million T cells yielded diversity estimates that were considered underestimates.

With a J-beta primer mix and a sample-barcoded 5' primer, a second PCR ran 7 to 11 cycles. TCRdb used MiXCR to reprocess the 5' RACE reads, holding one entry per CDR3 protein. There are about 1 million distinct CDR3 sequences in the sample; 40% to 45% occur only once, and over 15% lies in the top ten. Looked up from germline, CDR1 is DFQATT and CDR2 is SNEGSKA (reference sequence). The CDR3 loop spans 13 amino acids. V was cut by 1 base and J by 5 bases, with 11 bases left in between. The specimen sequenced was blood. The clonotype comes from a woman in her sixties in good health. This sequence joins TRBV20-1 and TRBJ2-5; tentatively, D is TRBD2 (5 bases). CDR3 in amino acids: CSARVAGEETQYF. The DNA for the CDR3 is TGCAGTGCTAGAGTCGCGGGCGAGGAGACCCAGTACTTC.